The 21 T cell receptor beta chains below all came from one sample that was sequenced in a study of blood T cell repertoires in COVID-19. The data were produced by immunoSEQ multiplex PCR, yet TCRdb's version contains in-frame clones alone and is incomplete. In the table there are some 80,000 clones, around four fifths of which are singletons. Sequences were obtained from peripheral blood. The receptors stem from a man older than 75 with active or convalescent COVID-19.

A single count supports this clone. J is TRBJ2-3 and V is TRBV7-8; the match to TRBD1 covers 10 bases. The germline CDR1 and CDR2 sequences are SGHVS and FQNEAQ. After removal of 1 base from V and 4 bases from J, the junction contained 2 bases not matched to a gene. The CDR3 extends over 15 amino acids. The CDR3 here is CASSLGQGASDTQYF. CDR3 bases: TGTGCCAGCAGCTTAGGACAGGGGGCCTCAGATACGCAGTATTTT. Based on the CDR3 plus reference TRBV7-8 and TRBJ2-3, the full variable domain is GAGVSQSPRYKVAKRGQDVALRCDPISGHVSLFWYQQALGQGPEFLTYFQNEAQLDKSGLPSDRFFAERPEGSVSTLKIQRTQQEDSAVYLCASSLGQGASDTQYFGPGTRLTVL.

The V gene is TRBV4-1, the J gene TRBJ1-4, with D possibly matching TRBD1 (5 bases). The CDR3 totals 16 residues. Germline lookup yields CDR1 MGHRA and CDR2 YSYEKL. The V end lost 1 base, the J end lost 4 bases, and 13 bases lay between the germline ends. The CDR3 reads CASSQGRRGSNEKLFF. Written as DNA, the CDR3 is TGCGCCAGCAGCCAAGGGAGGAGGGGAAGTAATGAAAAACTGTTTTTT.

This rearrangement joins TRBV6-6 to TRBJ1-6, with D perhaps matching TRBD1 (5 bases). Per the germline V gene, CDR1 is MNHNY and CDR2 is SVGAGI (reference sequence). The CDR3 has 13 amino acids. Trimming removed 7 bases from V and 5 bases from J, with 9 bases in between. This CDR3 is CASTSGDNSPLHF. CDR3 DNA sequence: TGTGCCAGCACCTCGGGGGATAATTCACCCCTCCACTTT.

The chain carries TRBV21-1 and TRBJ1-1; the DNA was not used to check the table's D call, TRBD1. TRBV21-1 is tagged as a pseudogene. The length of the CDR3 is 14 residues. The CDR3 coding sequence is TGTGCCAGCAGCAATAGGACAGGGGATACTGAAGCTTTCTTT. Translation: CASSNRTGDTEAFF.

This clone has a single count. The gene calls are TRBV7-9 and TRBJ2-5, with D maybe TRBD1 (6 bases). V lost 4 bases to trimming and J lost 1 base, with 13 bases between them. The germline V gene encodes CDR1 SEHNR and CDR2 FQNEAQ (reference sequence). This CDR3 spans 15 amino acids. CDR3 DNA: TGTGCCAGCAGCTCCTCCACAGGGATCCAAGAGACCCAGTACTTC. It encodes CASSSSTGIQETQYF.

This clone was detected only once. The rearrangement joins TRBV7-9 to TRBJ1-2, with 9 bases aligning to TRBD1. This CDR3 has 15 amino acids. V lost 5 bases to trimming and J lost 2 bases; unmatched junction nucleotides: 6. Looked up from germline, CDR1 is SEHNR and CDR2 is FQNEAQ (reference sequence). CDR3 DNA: TGTGCCAGCAGCCCCGGACAGGGGATCAACTATGGCTACACCTTC. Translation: CASSPGQGINYGYTF.

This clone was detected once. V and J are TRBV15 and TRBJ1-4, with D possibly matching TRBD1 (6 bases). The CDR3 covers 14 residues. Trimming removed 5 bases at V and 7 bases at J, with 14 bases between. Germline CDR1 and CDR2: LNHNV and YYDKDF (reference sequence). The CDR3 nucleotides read TGTGCCACCAGCCAGGGGTTTTGGAGTGAAAAACTGTTTTTT. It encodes CATSQGFWSEKLFF.

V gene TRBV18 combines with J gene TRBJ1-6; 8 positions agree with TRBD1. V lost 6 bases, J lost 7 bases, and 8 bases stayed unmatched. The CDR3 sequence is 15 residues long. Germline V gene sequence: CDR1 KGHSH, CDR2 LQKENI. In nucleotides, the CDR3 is TGTGCCAGCTCGCCCGGGACAGGCTCAAATTCACCCCTCCACTTT. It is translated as CASSPGTGSNSPLHF.

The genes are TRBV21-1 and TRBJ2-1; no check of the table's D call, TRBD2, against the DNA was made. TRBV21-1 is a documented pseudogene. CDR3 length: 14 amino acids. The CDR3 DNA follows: TGTGCCAGCAGCGACACCGGGATCTACAATGAGCAGTTCTTC. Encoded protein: CASSDTGIYNEQFF.

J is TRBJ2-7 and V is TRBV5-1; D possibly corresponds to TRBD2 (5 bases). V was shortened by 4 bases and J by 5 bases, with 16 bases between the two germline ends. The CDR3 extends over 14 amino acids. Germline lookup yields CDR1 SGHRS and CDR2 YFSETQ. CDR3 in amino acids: CASSPYEGRNEQYV. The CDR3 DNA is TGCGCCAGCAGCCCATATGAGGGTCGGAACGAGCAGTACGTC.

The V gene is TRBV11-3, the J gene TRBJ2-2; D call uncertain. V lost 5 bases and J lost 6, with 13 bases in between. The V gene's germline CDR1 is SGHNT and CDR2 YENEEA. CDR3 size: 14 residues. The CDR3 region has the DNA TGTGCCAGCAGCCCAGGCCCAGGCGCCGGGGAGCTGTTTTTT. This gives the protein CASSPGPGAGELFF.

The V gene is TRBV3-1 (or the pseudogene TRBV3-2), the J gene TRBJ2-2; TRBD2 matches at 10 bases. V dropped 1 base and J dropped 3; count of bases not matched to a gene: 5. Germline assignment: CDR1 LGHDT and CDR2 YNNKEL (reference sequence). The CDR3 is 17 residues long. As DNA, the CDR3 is TGTGCCAGCAGCCAAGTCCTAGCGGGGGCTGACACCGGGGAGCTGTTTTTT. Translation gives CASSQVLAGADTGELFF.

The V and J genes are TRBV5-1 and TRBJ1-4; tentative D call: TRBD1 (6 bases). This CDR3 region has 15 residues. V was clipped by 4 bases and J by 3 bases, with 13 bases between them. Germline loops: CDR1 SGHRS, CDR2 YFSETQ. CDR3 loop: CASSRGQKSNEKLFF. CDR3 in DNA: TGCGCCAGCAGCAGAGGACAGAAGTCTAATGAAAAACTGTTTTTT. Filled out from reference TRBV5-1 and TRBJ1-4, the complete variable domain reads KAGVTQTPRYLIKTRGQQVTLSCSPISGHRSVSWYQQTPGQGLQFLFEYFSETQRNKGNFPGRFSGRQFSNSRSEMNVSTLELGDSALYLCASSRGQKSNEKLFFGSGTQLSVL.

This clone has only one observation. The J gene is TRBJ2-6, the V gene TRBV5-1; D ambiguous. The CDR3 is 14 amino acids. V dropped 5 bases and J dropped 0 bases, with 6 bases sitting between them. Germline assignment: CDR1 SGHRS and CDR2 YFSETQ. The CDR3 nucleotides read TGCGCCAGCAGTCCGTTCTCTGGGGCCAACGTCCTGACTTTC. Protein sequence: CASSPFSGANVLTF.

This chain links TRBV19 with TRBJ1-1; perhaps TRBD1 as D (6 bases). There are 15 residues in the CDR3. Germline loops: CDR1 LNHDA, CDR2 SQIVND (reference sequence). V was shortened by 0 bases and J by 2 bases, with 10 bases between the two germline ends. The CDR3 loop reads CASSIETGQNTEAFF. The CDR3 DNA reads TGTGCCAGTAGTATAGAAACGGGACAAAACACTGAAGCTTTCTTT.

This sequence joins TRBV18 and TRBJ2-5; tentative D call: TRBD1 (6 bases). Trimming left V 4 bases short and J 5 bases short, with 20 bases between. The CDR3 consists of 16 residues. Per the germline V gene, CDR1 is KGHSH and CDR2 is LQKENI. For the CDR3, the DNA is TGTGCCAGCTCACGCACAGGGACAACCGGGGTCGAGACCCAGTACTTC. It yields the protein CASSRTGTTGVETQYF.

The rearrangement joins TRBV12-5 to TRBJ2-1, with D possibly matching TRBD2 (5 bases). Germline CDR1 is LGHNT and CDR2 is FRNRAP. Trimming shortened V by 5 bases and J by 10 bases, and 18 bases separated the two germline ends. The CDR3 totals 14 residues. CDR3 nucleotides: TGTGCTAGTGGTCTGAGGGCAGCTAATTCGGAGCAGTTCTTC. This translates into CASGLRAANSEQFF. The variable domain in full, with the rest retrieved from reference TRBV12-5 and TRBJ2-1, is DARVTQTPRHKVTEMGQEVTMRCQPILGHNTVFWYRQTMMQGLELLAYFRNRAPLDDSGMPKDRFSAEMPDATLATLKIQPSEPRDSAVYFCASGLRAANSEQFFGPGTRLTVL.

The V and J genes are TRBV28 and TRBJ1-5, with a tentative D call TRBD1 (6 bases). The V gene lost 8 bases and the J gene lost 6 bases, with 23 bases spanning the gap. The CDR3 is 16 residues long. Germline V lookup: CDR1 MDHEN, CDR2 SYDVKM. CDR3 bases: TGTGCCAGCCTTGAGGTCGCGGGGGGCGTTTTTCAGCCCCAGCATTTT. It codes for CASLEVAGGVFQPQHF.

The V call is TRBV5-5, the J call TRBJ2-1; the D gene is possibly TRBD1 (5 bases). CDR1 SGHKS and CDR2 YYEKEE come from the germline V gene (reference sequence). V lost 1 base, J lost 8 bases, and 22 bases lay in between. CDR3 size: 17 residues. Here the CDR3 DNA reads TGTGCCAGCAGCTTGAGCCAAATAATGGCGTCCAGGGATGAGCAGTTCTTC. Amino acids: CASSLSQIMASRDEQFF.

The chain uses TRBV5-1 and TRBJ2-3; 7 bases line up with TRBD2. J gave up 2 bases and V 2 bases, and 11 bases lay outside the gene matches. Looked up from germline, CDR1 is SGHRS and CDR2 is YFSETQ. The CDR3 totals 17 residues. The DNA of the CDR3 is TGCGCCAGCAGCTTAGGTTCTGGCGGGAGTTACACAGATACGCAGTATTTT. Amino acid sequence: CASSLGSGGSYTDTQYF.

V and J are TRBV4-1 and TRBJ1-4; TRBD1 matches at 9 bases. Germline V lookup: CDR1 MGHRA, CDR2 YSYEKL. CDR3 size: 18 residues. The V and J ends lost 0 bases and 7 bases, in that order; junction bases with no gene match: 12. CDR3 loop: CASSQDGGQGRVGEKLFF. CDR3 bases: TGCGCCAGCAGCCAAGATGGCGGACAGGGGAGGGTTGGTGAAAAACTGTTTTTT.